This T cell receptor (beta chain) was sequenced in a study of T cell changes during pregnancy in multiple sclerosis. Using immunoSEQ multiplex PCR, the repertoire was profiled, and TCRdb retains in-frame clones only, with some absent. The sample records approximately 52,000 clones, 85% to 95% being singletons. Trimming cost V 4 bases and J 8 bases, with 13 bases left between them. The CDR3 spans 13 residues. Germline V gene sequence: CDR1 SGHRS, CDR2 YFSETQ. Here the sequenced sample was CD4+ T cells from peripheral blood mononuclear cells, taken in the third trimester of pregnancy. This clonotype was obtained from a female donor with multiple sclerosis, enrolled in a pregnancy study. This sequence joins TRBV5-1 and TRBJ2-1; D unresolved. The CDR3 loop is CASSTRFSHEQFF. In DNA, the CDR3 is TGCGCCAGCAGCACTCGTTTTAGTCATGAGCAGTTCTTC.